These 5 T cell receptor beta chains were sequenced from one sample in a study of cytomegalovirus exposure and HLA in healthy donors. The PCR made use of 60 Vbeta and 13 Jbeta primers. The protocol was immunoSEQ multiplex PCR, while the TCRdb copy is restricted to in-frame clones and leaves out a portion. The table has 200,000 to 300,000 clones, around 81% seen once. Material for sequencing was PBMCs. The receptors derive from a woman aged 55-70 years in good health and CMV-seropositive.

V is TRBV5-6 and J is TRBJ2-2, with D maybe TRBD2 (5 bases). This CDR3 region has 16 residues. CDR1 and CDR2 from the germline V gene are SGHDT and YYEEEE. Trimming removed 0 bases from V and 0 bases from J, with 9 bases in between. CDR3 nucleotide sequence: TGTGCCAGCAGCTTGGTCGGACTGGCGAACACCGGGGAGCTGTTTTTT. This translates into CASSLVGLANTGELFF.

DNA for the CDR3: TGTGCCAGCAGCCGACCGGGACAGTCTACTACTATGAACACTGAAGCTTTCTTT. Protein product: CASSRPGQSTTMNTEAFF. V usage is TRBV7-9 and J usage is TRBJ1-1; 7 bases fit TRBD1. Trimming at V came to 5 bases and at J to 0 bases, leaving 15 bases not matched to a gene. CDR1 and CDR2 (germline): SEHNR, FQNEAQ (reference sequence). CDR3 length equals 18 residues.

This clone was detected only once. The gene calls are TRBV5-1 and TRBJ2-4, with TRBD1 as a possible D gene (6 bases). This CDR3 spans 19 amino acids. V lost 2 bases and J 0 bases, leaving 21 bases between the germline ends. Germline CDR1 and CDR2: SGHRS and YFSETQ. CDR3 amino acids: CASSFARDTIRLAKNIQYF. The CDR3 DNA follows: TGCGCCAGCAGCTTTGCCCGGGACACCATTCGCCTAGCCAAAAACATTCAGTACTTC.

In this sample, this clone turned up once. The chain links TRBV7-3 to TRBJ2-3; D might be TRBD2 (6 bases). Trimming removed 0 bases at V and 4 bases at J, with 11 bases between. Germline V gives CDR1 SGHTA, CDR2 FQGTGA. This CDR3 comprises 15 residues. CDR3 DNA sequence: TGTGCCAGCAGCTTAACTTTGGGGGAGGCAGATACGCAGTATTTT. This sequence encodes CASSLTLGEADTQYF.

The rearrangement joins TRBV9 to TRBJ2-2; TRBD1 matches at 8 bases. Per germline, CDR1 SGDLS and CDR2 YYNGEE. The V segment lost 2 bases and the J segment 7 bases; nucleotides outside the gene matches: 4. The CDR3 totals 14 residues. The CDR3 spells CASSVGQAGGELFF. As DNA, the CDR3 is TGTGCCAGCAGCGTGGGACAGGCGGGCGGGGAGCTGTTTTTT.